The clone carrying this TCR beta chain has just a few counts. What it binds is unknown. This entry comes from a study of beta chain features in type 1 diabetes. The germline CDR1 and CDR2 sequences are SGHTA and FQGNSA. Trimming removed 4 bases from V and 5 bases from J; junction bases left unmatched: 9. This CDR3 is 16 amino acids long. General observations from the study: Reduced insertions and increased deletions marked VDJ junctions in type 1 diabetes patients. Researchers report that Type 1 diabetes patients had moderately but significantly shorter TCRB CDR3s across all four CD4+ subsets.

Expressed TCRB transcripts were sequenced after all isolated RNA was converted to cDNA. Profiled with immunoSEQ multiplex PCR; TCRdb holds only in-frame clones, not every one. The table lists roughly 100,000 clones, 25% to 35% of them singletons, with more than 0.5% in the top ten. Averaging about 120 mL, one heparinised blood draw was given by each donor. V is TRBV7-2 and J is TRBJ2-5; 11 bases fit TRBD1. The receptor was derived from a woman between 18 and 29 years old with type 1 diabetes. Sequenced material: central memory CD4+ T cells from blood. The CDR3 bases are TGTGCCAGCAGCTCCTCGGACAGGGGGCGATCGGAGACCCAGTACTTC. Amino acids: CASSSSDRGRSETQYF.